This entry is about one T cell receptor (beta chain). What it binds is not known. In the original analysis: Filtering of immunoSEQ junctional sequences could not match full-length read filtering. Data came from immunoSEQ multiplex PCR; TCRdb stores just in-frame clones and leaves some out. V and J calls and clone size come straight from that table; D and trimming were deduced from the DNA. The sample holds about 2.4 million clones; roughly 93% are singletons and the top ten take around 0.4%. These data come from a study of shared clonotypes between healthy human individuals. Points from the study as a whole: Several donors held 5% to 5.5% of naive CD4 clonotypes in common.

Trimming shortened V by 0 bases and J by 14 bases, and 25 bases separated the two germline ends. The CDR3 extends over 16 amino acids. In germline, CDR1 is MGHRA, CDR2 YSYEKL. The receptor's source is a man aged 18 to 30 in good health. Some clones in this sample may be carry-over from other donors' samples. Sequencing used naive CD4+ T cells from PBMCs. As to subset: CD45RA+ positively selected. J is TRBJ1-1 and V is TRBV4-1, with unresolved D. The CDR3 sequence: CASSQDRVMPYIRIFF. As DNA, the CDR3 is TGCGCCAGCAGCCAAGATCGGGTAATGCCCTATATTAGAATATTCTTT.